This T cell receptor (beta chain) emerged from a study of technical replicates of blood from a handful of donors. The CDR3 is 13 amino acids. Germline CDR1 reads SGHKS; CDR2 reads YYEKEE (reference sequence). Trimming shortened V by 4 bases and J by 7 bases, and 11 bases separated the two germline ends. Generated by immunoSEQ multiplex PCR, the TCRdb table keeps only in-frame clones and is missing some. The sample consists of about 75,000 clones, approximately 97% of them appearing once. Sequencing used T cells isolated from PBMCs. This receptor was obtained from a human donor in good health. The chain employs TRBV5-5 and TRBJ2-2; D unclear. CDR3 sequence: CASSVLYDGELFF. In DNA form, the CDR3 reads TGTGCCAGCAGCGTACTATACGACGGGGAGCTGTTTTTT.